This T cell receptor (beta chain) was sequenced in a study of CD8+CD57+ T cells in acquired aplastic anemia. Study at large: Quantities of DNA derived from sorted CD4+ and CD8+ cells averaged approximately 3.3 ug. Study-level findings and limits: Patients were compared with controls for CD8+ Simpson's diversity, and no significant difference emerged. Sharing between patients and controls was observed for twenty-nine CD8+ CDR3 sequences.

As concerns this clonotype: Its antigen is currently unknown.

Genomic DNA constituted the template upon which TCR beta VDJ and CDR3 profiling was performed. MiXCR, run by TCRdb on the reads, gives a single entry per CDR3 protein. The data hold some 150,000 distinct CDR3 sequences, with 71% observed a single time. The patients chosen for sequencing had shown expansion of CD8+CD57+ cells (detected by flow cytometry). In all patients, the disease was severe acquired aplastic anemia. Material for sequencing was sorted CD4+, CD8+, or CD8+CD57+ T cells (not recorded which) from PBMCs. This receptor was taken from a human donor with aplastic anemia.

CDR3 residues: CASSLEGQGYEQYF. The CDR3 bases are TGCGCCAGCAGCTTGGAGGGACAGGGATACGAGCAGTACTTC. The rearrangement uses TRBV5-1 and TRBJ2-7, with 9 positions matching TRBD1. In germline, CDR1 is SGHRS, CDR2 YFSETQ. J gave up 4 bases and V 0 bases, and 2 bases lay outside the gene matches. The CDR3 is 14 residues long.